This section outlines one T cell receptor (beta chain) sequence together with its context. What it recognizes is unknown. The template was RNA from unsorted bulk tissue. The normal lung tissue was taken more than 3 cm from the tumor edge. Newly diagnosed lung cancer patients had thoracic surgery in China, August–November 2014, without prior chemotherapy. Three rounds of nested PCR, following a modified ARM-PCR protocol, produced the TCRbeta library. Each CDR3 protein gets one entry after TCRdb re-called the multiplex PCR reads with MiXCR. The sample lists some 100,000 distinct CDR3 sequences; 75% to 85% were seen once. These data belong to a study of tumor and adjacent non-tumor tissue in lung cancer. Germline V lookup: CDR1 SGHAT, CDR2 FQDESV (reference sequence). V was clipped by 5 bases and J by 9 bases, with 32 bases between them. The CDR3 consists of 19 residues. Notes on the study in general: Shorter survival was associated with higher TCR diversity in tumors. Tumor tissue had significantly higher TCR diversity than normal lung. Normal lung showed higher cumulative top 100 clone frequency than tumor.

The receptor's source is a man between 60 and 70 years old with small cell lung cancer. The sequenced material came from distant non-tumor lung tissue. V and J are TRBV11-1 and TRBJ2-1, with D perhaps TRBD1 (5 bases). For the CDR3, the DNA is TGTGCCAGCAGCGCCACTCCCAGGGTCCCATCCACAAGTATTGGTGAGCAGTTCTTC. It codes for CASSATPRVPSTSIGEQFF. Combining the CDR3 with reference TRBV11-1 and TRBJ2-1 gives the whole variable domain EAEVAQSPRYKITEKSQAVAFWCDPISGHATLYWYRQILGQGPELLVQFQDESVVDDSQLPKDRFSAERLKGVDSTLKIQPAELGDSAMYLCASSATPRVPSTSIGEQFFGPGTRLTVL.